This T cell receptor beta chain was found in a study of blood T cell repertoires in COVID-19. Study-level background: Samples taken during acute and convalescent COVID-19 were collected in the United States, Italy and Spain. PBMCs, B-cell-depleted T cells, or T cells were the source of the cDNA or gDNA that made up the material.

TCRdb's copy holds only in-frame clones and misses some; the assay was immunoSEQ multiplex PCR. The sample shows nearly 300,000 clones, 65% to 85% of them seen only once. The ends were cut back, 6 bases at V and 0 bases at J, with 13 bases in the middle. The CDR3 is 14 amino acids. Germline-derived CDR1 and CDR2 are SGHDT and YYEEEE. The clonotype was recovered from a human donor with COVID-19, enrolled during active disease. The donor label of this sample is uncertain. The genes are TRBV5-6 and TRBJ2-7; D perhaps matches TRBD2 (6 bases). The sample was peripheral blood. This CDR3 is CASTPAGRSYEQYF. In nucleotides, the CDR3 is TGTGCCAGCACACCAGCGGGCCGCTCCTACGAGCAGTACTTC.